The present T cell receptor beta chain was sequenced within a study of high-grade serous ovarian cancer treatment subgroups. Generated by immunoSEQ multiplex PCR, the TCRdb table keeps only in-frame clones and is missing some. The table includes 18,000 or so clones, approximately 72% detected once. Trimming took off 2 bases at V and 4 bases at J, with 15 bases between the two ends. Germline CDR1 is SGHDT and CDR2 is YYEEEE. The CDR3 has 15 residues. In the case of this clone: Its antigen remains unknown.

Tumor samples were taken before definitive surgery or chemotherapy. Findings of the study overall: The analyses considered CDR3 and ignored CDR1 and CDR2.

The chain joins TRBV5-6 to TRBJ1-2; no reliable D call. The specimen sequenced was tumor tissue. The receptor was isolated from a human donor with high-grade serous ovarian cancer. The DNA of the CDR3 is TGTGCCAGCAGCTTAGAACCAACCGCGAGCTATGGCTACACCTTC. As protein: CASSLEPTASYGYTF. The complete variable domain, with remaining parts taken from reference TRBV5-6 and TRBJ1-2, reads DAGVTQSPTHLIKTRGQQVTLRCSPKSGHDTVSWYQQALGQGPQFIFQYYEEEERQRGNFPDRFSGHQFPNYSSELNVNALLLGDSALYLCASSLEPTASYGYTFGSGTRLTVV.